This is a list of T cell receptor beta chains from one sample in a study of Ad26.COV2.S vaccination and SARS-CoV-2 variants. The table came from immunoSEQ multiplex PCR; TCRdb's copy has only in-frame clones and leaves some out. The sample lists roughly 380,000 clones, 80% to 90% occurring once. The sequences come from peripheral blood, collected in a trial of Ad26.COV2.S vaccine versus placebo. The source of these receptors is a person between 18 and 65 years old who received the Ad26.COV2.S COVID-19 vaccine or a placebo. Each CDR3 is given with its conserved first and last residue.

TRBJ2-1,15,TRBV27,CASSRDISSYNEQFF
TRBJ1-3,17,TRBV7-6,CASSTPGQGASGNTIYF
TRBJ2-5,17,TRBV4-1,CASSHLGTSGGGETQYF
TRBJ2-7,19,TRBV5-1,CASSLAIAQSGDRGYEQYF
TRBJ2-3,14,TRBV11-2,CASSVGGATDTQYF
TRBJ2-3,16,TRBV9,CASSAGLAGGTDTQYF
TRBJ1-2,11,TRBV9,CASSGYSGYTF
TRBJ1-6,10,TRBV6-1,CASSEGPLHF
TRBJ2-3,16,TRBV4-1,CASSQEGTRRTDTQYF
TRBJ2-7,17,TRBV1,CTSSQEGASGGVHEQYF
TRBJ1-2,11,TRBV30,CAWTSGYGYTF
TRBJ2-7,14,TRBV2,CASGTGTEHYEQYF
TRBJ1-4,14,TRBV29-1,CSVDSGQTNEKLFF
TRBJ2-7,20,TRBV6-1,CASSEIPVVYKRGDSYEQYF
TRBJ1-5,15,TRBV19,CASSIDDRVWQPQHF
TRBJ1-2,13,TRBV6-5,CASSRTGSYGYTF
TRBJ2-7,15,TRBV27,CASSLGPLGSYEQYF
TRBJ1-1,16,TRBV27,CASTDRAGFGLTEAFF
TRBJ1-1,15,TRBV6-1,CASSEATGSNTEAFF
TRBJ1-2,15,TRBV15,CATSRDLTDFSGYTF
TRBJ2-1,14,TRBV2,CASSRPDGYNEQFF
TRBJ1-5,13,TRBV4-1,CASSPWSNQPQHF
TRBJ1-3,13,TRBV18,CASFPGSGNTIYF
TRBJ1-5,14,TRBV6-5,CASSSNPQYQPQHF
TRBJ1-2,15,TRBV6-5,CASSSAGTGNYGYTF
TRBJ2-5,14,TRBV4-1,CASSPTGYQETQYF
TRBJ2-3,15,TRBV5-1,CASSRGTGGLDTQYF
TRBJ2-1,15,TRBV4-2,CASSIGQGAFNEQFF
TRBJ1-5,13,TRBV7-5,CARSFLAPQPQHF
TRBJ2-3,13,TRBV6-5,CASSRGAEDTQYF
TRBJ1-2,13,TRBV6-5,CASSYEGTYGYTF
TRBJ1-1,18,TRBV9,CASSPNLGGENLNTEAFF
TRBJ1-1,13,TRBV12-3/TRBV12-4,CASTRGRNTEAFF
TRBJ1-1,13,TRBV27,CASSLGGNTEAFF
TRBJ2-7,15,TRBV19,CASSISPVQDYEQYF
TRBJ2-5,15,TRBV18,CASSPRRQSQETQYF
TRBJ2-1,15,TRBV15,CATSPRGGPLNEQFF
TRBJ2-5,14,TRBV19,CASSIDRVQETQYF